This TCR beta chain was recorded in a study of post-analysis software for immune sequencing data. Background on the study: Both relapsing-remitting and secondary progressive multiple sclerosis featured among the disease courses, as did progressive-relapsing multiple sclerosis.

For this clonotype: Its target is unknown.

Whole-study findings and limits: There were a handful of TRBV segments more frequent in patients than controls, and TRBV5-6, TRBV5-1 and TRBV20-1 were among them. The normalized Chao1 diversity of multiple sclerosis patients was significantly lower than that of controls.

The germline V gene has CDR1 SGHVS and CDR2 FNYEAQ. Trimming shortened V by 4 bases and J by 5 bases, and 14 bases separated the two germline ends. The CDR3 spans 14 residues. cDNA libraries of TCR beta carried unique molecular identifiers. TCRdb ran MiXCR on the PCR reads and lists one entry per CDR3 protein. The sample has 180,000 or so distinct CDR3 sequences, approximately 28% seen once. The sequence was collected from a girl younger than 18 with multiple sclerosis. The V call is TRBV7-6, the J call TRBJ1-1; D is unresolved. The specimen was blood. CDR3 in DNA: TGTGCCAGCAGCTCCCTTCCCCGCGCTACTGAAGCTTTCTTT. Amino acids: CASSSLPRATEAFF.